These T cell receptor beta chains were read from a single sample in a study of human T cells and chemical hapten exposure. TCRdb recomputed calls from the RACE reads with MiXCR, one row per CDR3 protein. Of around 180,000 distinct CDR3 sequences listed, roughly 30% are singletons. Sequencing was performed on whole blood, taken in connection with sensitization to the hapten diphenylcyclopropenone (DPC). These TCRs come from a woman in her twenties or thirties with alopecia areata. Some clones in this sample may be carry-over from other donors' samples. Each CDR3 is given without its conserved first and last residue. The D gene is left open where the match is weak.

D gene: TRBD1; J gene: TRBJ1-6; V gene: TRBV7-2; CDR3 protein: ASSFPTGVGSPLH
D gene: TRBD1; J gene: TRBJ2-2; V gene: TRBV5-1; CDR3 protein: ASTWDREAGELF
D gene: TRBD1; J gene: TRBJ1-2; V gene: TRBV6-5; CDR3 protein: ASRTTGHYGYT
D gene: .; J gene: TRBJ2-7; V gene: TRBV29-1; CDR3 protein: SVSGGAISYEQY
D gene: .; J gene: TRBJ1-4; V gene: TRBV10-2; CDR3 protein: ASRGAGESEKLF
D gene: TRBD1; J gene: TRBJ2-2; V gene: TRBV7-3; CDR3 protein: ASSSYGTVNTGELF
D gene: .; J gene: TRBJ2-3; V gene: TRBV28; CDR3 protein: ASSPPTDRATDTQY
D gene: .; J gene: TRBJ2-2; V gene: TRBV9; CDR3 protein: ASSVPGGTGELF
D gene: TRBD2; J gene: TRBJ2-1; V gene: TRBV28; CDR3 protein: ASSHRDYYNEQF
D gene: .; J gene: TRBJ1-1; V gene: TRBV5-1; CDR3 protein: ASSSRKAPGAEEAF
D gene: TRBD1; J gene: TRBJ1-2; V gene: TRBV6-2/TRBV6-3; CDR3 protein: ASSYWDRVATGYT
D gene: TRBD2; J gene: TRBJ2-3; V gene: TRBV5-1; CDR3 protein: ASRLAGNTDTQY
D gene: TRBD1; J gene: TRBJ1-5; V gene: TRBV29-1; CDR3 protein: SVELGGGEPQH
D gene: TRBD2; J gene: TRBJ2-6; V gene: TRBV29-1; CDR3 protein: SVPTGGSGANVLT
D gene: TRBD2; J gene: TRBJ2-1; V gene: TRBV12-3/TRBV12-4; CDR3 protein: ASSLVTSGPYNEQF
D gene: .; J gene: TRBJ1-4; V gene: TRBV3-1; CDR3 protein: ASSRTREKLF
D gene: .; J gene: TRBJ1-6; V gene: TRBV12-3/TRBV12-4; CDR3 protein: ASSRDPGGANSPLH
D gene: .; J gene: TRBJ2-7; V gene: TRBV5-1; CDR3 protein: ASSVTVSYEQY
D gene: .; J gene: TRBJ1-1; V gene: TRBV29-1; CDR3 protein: SVDGGTGNTEAF
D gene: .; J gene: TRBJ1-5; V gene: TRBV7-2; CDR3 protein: ASSLASTVTQPQH
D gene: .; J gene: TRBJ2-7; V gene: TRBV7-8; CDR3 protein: ASSFQGDEQY
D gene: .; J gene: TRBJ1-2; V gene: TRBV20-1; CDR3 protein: SARFRGYGYT
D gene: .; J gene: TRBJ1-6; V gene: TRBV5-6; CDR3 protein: ASSSGDWGSPLH
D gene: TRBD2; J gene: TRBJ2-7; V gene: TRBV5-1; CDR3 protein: ASSPGLAGSSYEQY
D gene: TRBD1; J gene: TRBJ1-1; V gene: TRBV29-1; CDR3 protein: SGGGQSREAF
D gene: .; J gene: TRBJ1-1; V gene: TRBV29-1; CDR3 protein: SVVWGADTEAF
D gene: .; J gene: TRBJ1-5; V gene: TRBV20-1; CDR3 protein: SARAGYSNQPQH
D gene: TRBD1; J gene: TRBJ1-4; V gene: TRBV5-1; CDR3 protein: ASSLLQGATNEKLF